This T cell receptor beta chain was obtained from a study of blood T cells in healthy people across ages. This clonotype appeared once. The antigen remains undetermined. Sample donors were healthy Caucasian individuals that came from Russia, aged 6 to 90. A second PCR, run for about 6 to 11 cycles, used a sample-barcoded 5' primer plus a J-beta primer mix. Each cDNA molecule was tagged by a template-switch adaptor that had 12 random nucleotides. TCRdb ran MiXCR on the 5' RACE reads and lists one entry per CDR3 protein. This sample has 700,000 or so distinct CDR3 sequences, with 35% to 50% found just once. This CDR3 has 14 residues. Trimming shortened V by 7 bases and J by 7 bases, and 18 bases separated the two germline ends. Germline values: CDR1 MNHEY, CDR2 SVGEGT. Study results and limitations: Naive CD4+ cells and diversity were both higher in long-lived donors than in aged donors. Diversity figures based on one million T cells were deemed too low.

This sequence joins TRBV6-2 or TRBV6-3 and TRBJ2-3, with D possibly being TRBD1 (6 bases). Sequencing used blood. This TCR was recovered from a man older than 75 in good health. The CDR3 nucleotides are TGTGCCAGCACCGTGGACAGTAGTGCCTATACGCAGTATTTT. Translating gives CASTVDSSAYTQYF.